This T cell receptor (beta chain) was obtained from a study of T cells in Graves' hyperthyroidism and ophthalmopathy. It was uncontrolled infection, other autoimmune disease, pregnancy or lactation that excluded patients. PBMCs were obtained from 9.5 to 10 ml fresh peripheral blood. The study's findings and limits: The model identified upcoming ophthalmopathy a median approximately six months ahead of onset. Most thyroid clonotypes with frequency above 0.001 were detected in blood.

This clonotype was observed a few times. What it recognizes is unknown. TCR beta CDR3 region amplification was performed from RNA transcripts. With the HTBI primer set, the TCR CDR3 went through a first round of RT-PCR. Using its own MiXCR run on the multiplex PCR reads, TCRdb lists one record per CDR3 protein. The sample carries 280,000 or so distinct CDR3 sequences, around 15% recorded once. The CDR3 runs 15 residues. The germline V gene encodes CDR1 MNHNS and CDR2 SASEGT. Trimming took 4 bases from V and 2 from J, leaving 14 bases between them. This rearrangement joins TRBV6-1 to TRBJ1-1, with a possible D match to TRBD1 (6 bases). Sequencing input: blood. The clonotype originates from a woman in her forties or fifties with Graves' hyperthyroidism that later progressed to Graves' ophthalmopathy. This CDR3 is CASSVPGARNTEAFF. DNA for the CDR3: TGTGCCAGCAGTGTCCCAGGGGCGCGAAACACTGAAGCTTTCTTT.